The 3 T cell receptor beta chains listed next were all sequenced from one sample in a study of spatial heterogeneity in lung cancer. TCRdb called the 5' RACE reads again in MiXCR, with one record for every CDR3 protein. The sample consists of some 100,000 distinct CDR3 sequences, about 12% of them appearing once. The time point here: sample taken at primary tumor resection. Whole RNA, isolated from tumor, nontumor lung or frozen PBMC, was sequenced without prior sorting. The sequencing here drew on PBMCs, taken at surgery. These receptors all stem from a male donor with early-stage non-small cell lung cancer.

This clonotype was seen more than once but under ten times. The chain links TRBV20-1 to TRBJ2-2; possibly TRBD2 for D (7 bases). CDR3 length equals 15 residues. CDR1 and CDR2 from the germline V gene are DFQATT and SNEGSKA (reference sequence). The ends were cut back, 6 bases at V and 2 bases at J, with 16 bases in the middle. CDR3: CSALLGGVNTGELFF. In DNA, the CDR3 is TGCAGTGCCCTCCTAGGGGGGGTAAACACCGGGGAGCTGTTTTTT.

The gene calls are TRBV7-9 and TRBJ1-2, with 9 bases fitting TRBD1. V lost 5 bases to trimming and J lost 5 bases; unmatched junction nucleotides: 3. This CDR3 has 13 amino acids. Per germline, CDR1 SEHNR and CDR2 FQNEAQ (reference sequence). This CDR3 reads CASSGDRVYGYTF. The CDR3 DNA reads as TGTGCCAGCAGCGGGGACAGGGTTTATGGCTACACCTTC. Full variable domain (missing parts from reference TRBV7-9 and TRBJ1-2): DTGVSQNPRHKITKRGQNVTFRCDPISEHNRLYWYRQTLGQGPEFLTYFQNEAQLEKSRLLSDRFSAERPKGSFSTLEIQRTEQGDSAMYLCASSGDRVYGYTFGSGTRLTVV.

At least ten counts were recorded for this clonotype. The V and J genes are TRBV11-2 and TRBJ2-7; D not resolved. This CDR3 has 13 amino acids. The germline V and J ends were trimmed by 0 bases and 0 bases, with 3 bases remaining between them. Germline CDR1 is SGHAT and CDR2 is FQNNGV. CDR3 in amino acids: CASSLERSYEQYF. CDR3 DNA: TGTGCCAGCAGCTTAGAACGCTCCTACGAGCAGTACTTC.